Shown below are 9 T cell receptor beta chains from a single sample sequenced in a study of blood T cell repertoires in COVID-19. The data were produced by immunoSEQ multiplex PCR, yet TCRdb's version contains in-frame clones alone and is incomplete. The data contain about 130,000 clones, roughly 86% of them singletons. The sample was peripheral blood. Receptor source: a human donor in a cohort sampled during active COVID-19.

The chain links TRBV2 to TRBJ2-7, with no clear D. CDR1 and CDR2 (germline): SNHLY, FYNNEI. The CDR3 extends over 13 amino acids. Deletions cut 1 base from V and 0 bases from J, with 4 bases between. DNA of the CDR3: TGTGCCAGCAGTGAAGGTAGCTCCTACGAGCAGTACTTC. Residues: CASSEGSSYEQYF.

This chain links TRBV5-1 with TRBJ2-5, with TRBD2 matching over 11 bases. Germline lookup yields CDR1 SGHRS and CDR2 YFSETQ. The ends lost 4 bases at V and 0 bases at J; junction bases unmatched: 2. The CDR3 extends over 15 amino acids. The CDR3 reads CASSPSGGYQETQYF. The CDR3 DNA sequence: TGCGCCAGCAGCCCTAGCGGGGGGTACCAAGAGACCCAGTACTTC. The variable domain in full, with the rest retrieved from reference TRBV5-1 and TRBJ2-5, is KAGVTQTPRYLIKTRGQQVTLSCSPISGHRSVSWYQQTPGQGLQFLFEYFSETQRNKGNFPGRFSGRQFSNSRSEMNVSTLELGDSALYLCASSPSGGYQETQYFGPGTRLLVL.

The rearrangement joins TRBV5-1 to TRBJ2-7; tentative D call: TRBD1 (7 bases). Germline CDR1 and CDR2: SGHRS and YFSETQ. The ends were cut back, 4 bases at V and 6 bases at J, with 20 bases in the middle. CDR3 length: 15 amino acids. CDR3 in amino acids: CASSPGGTAAFEQYF. CDR3 in DNA: TGCGCCAGCAGCCCCGGAGGGACAGCCGCTTTCGAGCAGTACTTC.

The chain couples TRBV5-8 to TRBJ2-1; 8 bases map to TRBD2. The CDR3 spans 17 residues. CDR1 and CDR2 (germline): SGHTS, YDEGEE. The J segment lost 7 bases and the V segment lost 0 bases, leaving 12 bases of the junction unmatched. Here the CDR3 DNA reads TGTGCCAGCAGCTTGGCAGCGGGGGAGTCCGGGGCGAATGAGCAGTTCTTC. Protein sequence: CASSLAAGESGANEQFF. Full variable domain (outside the CDR3, taken from reference TRBV5-8 and TRBJ2-1): EAGVTQSPTHLIKTRGQQATLRCSPISGHTSVYWYQQALGLGLQFLLWYDEGEERNRGNFPPRFSGRQFPNYSSELNVNALELEDSALYLCASSLAAGESGANEQFFGPGTRLTVL.

The chain carries TRBV6-5 and TRBJ1-2; perhaps TRBD1 as D (6 bases). V lost 5 bases, J lost 6 bases, and 10 bases lay in between. The CDR3 is 12 residues long. Germline V CDR1 and CDR2: MNHEY, SVGAGI. The CDR3 DNA reads TGTGCCAGCAGTACGGGGGGCAATGGCTACACCTTC. The encoded protein is CASSTGGNGYTF.

This clone has only one observation. The chain is built from TRBV19 and TRBJ1-1; D is undetermined. The CDR3 totals 13 residues. Trimming removed 4 bases at V and 0 bases at J, with 6 bases between. Germline CDR1 is LNHDA and CDR2 is SQIVND (reference sequence). CDR3 coding DNA: TGTGCCAGTAGTACGGGGATGAACACTGAAGCTTTCTTT. Translation: CASSTGMNTEAFF.

The chain carries TRBV5-1 and TRBJ2-1; D ambiguous. The CDR3 covers 13 residues. V shed 4 bases and J shed 10 bases, with 15 bases lying between them. Looked up from germline, CDR1 is SGHRS and CDR2 is YFSETQ. The CDR3 reads CASSRVDSHEQFF. The CDR3 DNA reads TGCGCCAGCAGCCGGGTTGATAGCCACGAGCAGTTCTTC.

The genes are TRBV3-1 (or the pseudogene TRBV3-2) and TRBJ2-7; a possible D gene is TRBD1 (5 bases). Trimming took 3 bases from V and 4 from J, leaving 13 bases between them. Germline values: CDR1 LGHDT, CDR2 YNNKEL (reference sequence). The CDR3 sequence is 14 residues long. In DNA form, the CDR3 reads TGTGCCAGCAGCCATCGACAGTTGTGGTACGAGCAGTACTTC. Its translation: CASSHRQLWYEQYF.

J is TRBJ2-7 and V is TRBV6-5; TRBD1 matches at 10 bases. The length of the CDR3 is 14 residues. Trimming at V came to 6 bases and at J to 4 bases, leaving 6 bases not matched to a gene. Germline assignment: CDR1 MNHEY and CDR2 SVGAGI. The chain's CDR3 is CASSYRDRGYEQYF. Here the CDR3 DNA reads TGTGCCAGCAGCTACCGGGACAGGGGTTACGAGCAGTACTTC.